These 2 T cell receptor beta chains came from one sample sequenced in a study of cytomegalovirus exposure and HLA in healthy donors. The PCR made use of 60 Vbeta and 13 Jbeta primers. Profiling relied on immunoSEQ multiplex PCR, and the TCRdb table lists in-frame clones only, not all of them. The sample holds roughly 120,000 clones, about 81% seen once. The sample consisted of PBMCs. The receptor set was obtained from a woman in her 40s in good health and CMV-seropositive.

The genes are TRBV5-1 and TRBJ2-6; 14 bases match TRBD2. Unmatched junction bases numbered 7, after V lost 4 bases and J lost 4 bases. The germline CDR1 and CDR2 sequences are SGHRS and YFSETQ. The CDR3 consists of 18 residues. For the CDR3, the DNA is TGCGCCAGCAGCCGGGGACTAGCGGGGGTGGGAGGGGCCAACGTCCTGACTTTC. It is translated as CASSRGLAGVGGANVLTF.

The V and J genes are TRBV9 and TRBJ1-2, with 7 bases identical to TRBD1. The CDR3 is 14 residues long. Germline assignment: CDR1 SGDLS and CDR2 YYNGEE. The V and J ends lost 3 bases and 5 bases, in that order; junction bases with no gene match: 7. This CDR3 reads CASSEAGTAYGYTF. Here the CDR3 DNA reads TGTGCCAGCAGCGAGGCCGGGACAGCTTATGGCTACACCTTC.